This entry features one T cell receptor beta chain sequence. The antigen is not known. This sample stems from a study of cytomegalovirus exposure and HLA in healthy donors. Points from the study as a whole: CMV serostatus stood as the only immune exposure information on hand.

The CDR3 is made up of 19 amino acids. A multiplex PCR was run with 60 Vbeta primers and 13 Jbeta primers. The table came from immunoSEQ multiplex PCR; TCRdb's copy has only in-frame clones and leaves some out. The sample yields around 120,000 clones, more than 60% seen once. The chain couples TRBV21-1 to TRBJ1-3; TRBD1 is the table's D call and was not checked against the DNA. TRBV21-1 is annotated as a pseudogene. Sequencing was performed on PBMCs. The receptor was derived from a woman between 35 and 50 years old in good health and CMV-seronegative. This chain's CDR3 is CASSKVAGMQANSGNTIYF. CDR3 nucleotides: TGTGCCAGCAGCAAAGTGGCTGGTATGCAGGCCAACTCTGGAAACACCATATATTTT.